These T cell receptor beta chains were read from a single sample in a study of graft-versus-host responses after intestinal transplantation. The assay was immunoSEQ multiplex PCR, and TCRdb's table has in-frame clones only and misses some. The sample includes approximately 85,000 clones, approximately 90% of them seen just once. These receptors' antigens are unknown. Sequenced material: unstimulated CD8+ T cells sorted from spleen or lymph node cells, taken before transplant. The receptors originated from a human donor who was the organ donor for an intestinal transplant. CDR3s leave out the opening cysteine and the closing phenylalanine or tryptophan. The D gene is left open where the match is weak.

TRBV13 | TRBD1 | ASSGPGGDTGELF
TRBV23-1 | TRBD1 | ASSQSRAGDRVAKNIQY
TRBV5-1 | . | ASSLGAKGFTDTQY
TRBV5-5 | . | ASSFPALGQANLYGYT
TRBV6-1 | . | ASSARIDSYSNQPQH
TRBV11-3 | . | ASSLRVDEQF
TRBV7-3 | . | ASSSGTQRETQY
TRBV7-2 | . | ASSYRGSAYSYNEQF
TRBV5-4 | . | ASRSESGVEQY
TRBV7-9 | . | ASSFDRGPGHDTQY
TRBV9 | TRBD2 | ASSVESGGSKETQY
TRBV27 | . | ASSTGAQANYGYT
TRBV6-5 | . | ASSYLGLPEDNEQF
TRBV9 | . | ARALLDGEKLF
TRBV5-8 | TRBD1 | AISGQGPANTEAF
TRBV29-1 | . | SVGAVSYEQY
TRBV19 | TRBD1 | APLGTGASGYGYT
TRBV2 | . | ASSDGWSSYNEQF
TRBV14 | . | ASSQGQGAGGSETQY
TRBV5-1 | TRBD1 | ASSLGQGRDEQF
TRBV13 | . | ASSLALSNSPLH
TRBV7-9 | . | ASSSMTSSQETQY
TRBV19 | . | ASTTGYYGYT
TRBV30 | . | AWSSGPHEQY
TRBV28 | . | ASSGGTDQETQY
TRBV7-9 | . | ASSFLISGYEQF
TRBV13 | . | ASSLWARETDTQY
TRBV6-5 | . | ASSYSDTALNTEAF
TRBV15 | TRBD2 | ATSRERGSYNEQF
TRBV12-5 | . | ASGLVFPTDRPPAEAF